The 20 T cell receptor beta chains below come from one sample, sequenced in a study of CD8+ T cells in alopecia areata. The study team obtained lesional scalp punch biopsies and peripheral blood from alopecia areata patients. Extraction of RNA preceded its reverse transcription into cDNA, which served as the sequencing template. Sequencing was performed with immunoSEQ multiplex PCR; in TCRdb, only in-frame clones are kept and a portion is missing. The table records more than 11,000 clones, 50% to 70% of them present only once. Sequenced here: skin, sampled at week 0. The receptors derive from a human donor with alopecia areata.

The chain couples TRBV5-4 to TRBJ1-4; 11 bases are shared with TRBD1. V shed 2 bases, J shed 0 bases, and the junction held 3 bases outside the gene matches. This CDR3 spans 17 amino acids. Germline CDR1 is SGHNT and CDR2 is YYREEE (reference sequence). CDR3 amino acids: CASSFGTGGATNEKLFF. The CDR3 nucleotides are TGTGCCAGCAGCTTCGGGACAGGGGGGGCAACTAATGAAAAACTGTTTTTT.

In DNA, the CDR3 is TGCGCCAGCAGCTCACACCAGAACACTGAAGCTTTCTTT. Its protein is CASSSHQNTEAFF. This chain connects TRBV5-1 to TRBJ1-1; D unresolved. The CDR3 consists of 13 residues. The germline CDR1 and CDR2 sequences are SGHRS and YFSETQ. With 3 bases removed from V and 1 base from J, the gap between germline ends came to 7 bases.

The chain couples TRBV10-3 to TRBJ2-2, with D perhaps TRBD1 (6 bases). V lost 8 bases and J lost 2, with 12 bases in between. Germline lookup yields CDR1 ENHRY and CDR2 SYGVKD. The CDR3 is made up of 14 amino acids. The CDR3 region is CAIARGSNTGELFF. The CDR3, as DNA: TGTGCCATCGCGAGGGGGAGCAACACCGGGGAGCTGTTTTTT.

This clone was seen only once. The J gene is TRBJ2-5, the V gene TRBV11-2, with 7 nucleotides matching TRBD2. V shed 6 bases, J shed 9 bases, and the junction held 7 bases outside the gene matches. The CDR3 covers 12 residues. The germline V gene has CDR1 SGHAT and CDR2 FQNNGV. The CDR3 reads CASSPFGGSQYF. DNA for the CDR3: TGTGCCAGCAGTCCTTTCGGGGGGTCCCAGTACTTC.

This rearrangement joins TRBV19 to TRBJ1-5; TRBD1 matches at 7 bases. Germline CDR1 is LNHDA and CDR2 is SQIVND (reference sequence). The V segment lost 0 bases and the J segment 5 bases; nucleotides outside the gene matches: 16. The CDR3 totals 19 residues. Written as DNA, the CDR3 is TGTGCCAGTAGTATAGAAGGGAGAAGCCGGGACAGACGGTATCAGCCCCAGCATTTT. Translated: CASSIEGRSRDRRYQPQHF.

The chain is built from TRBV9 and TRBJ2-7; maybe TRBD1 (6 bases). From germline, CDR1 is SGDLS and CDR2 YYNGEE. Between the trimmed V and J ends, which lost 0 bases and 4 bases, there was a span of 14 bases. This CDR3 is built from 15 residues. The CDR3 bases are TGTGCCAGCAGCGTAGGGACAGTGAAGTCGTACGAGCAGTACTTC. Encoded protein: CASSVGTVKSYEQYF.

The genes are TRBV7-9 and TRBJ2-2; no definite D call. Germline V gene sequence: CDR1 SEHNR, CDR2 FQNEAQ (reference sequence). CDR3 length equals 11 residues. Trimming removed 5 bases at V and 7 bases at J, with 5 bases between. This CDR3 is CASSPGGELFF. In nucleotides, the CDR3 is TGTGCCAGCAGCCCAGGCGGGGAGCTGTTTTTT. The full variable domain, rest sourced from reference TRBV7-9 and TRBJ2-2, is DTGVSQNPRHKITKRGQNVTFRCDPISEHNRLYWYRQTLGQGPEFLTYFQNEAQLEKSRLLSDRFSAERPKGSFSTLEIQRTEQGDSAMYLCASSPGGELFFGEGSRLTVL.

CDR3 protein: CASSAQETQYF. DNA of the CDR3: TGTGCCAGCAGCGCCCAAGAGACCCAGTACTTC. The chain employs TRBV7-9 and TRBJ2-5; no firm D call. Trimming cost V 5 bases and J 1 base, with 2 bases left between them. This CDR3 region has 11 residues. The germline V gene encodes CDR1 SEHNR and CDR2 FQNEAQ (reference sequence).

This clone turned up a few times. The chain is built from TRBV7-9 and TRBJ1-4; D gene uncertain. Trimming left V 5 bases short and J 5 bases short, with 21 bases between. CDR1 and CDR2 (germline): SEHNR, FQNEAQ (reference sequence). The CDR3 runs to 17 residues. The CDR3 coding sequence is TGTGCCAGCAGCAACTGGAAGGACGGCCCGAAGAATGAAAAACTGTTTTTT. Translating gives CASSNWKDGPKNEKLFF.

This CDR3 reads CASSRDSALHTGELFF. The CDR3 coding sequence is TGTGCCAGCAGCCGGGACTCGGCGCTACACACCGGGGAGCTGTTTTTT. The chain couples TRBV7-2 to TRBJ2-2; perhaps TRBD2 as D (6 bases). V lost 5 bases, J lost 3 bases, and 16 bases lay in between. The CDR3 is made up of 16 amino acids. Germline V CDR1 and CDR2: SGHTA, FQGNSA.

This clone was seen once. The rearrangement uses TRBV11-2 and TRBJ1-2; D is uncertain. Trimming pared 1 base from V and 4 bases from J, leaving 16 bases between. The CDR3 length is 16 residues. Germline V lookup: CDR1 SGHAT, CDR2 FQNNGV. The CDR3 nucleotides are TGTGCCAGCAGCTTAGTTGATTTGTCAGGAGTCTATGGCTACACCTTC. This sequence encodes CASSLVDLSGVYGYTF.

CDR3 region: CSVEDLWDRAANTEAFF. The CDR3 nucleotides are TGCAGCGTTGAAGATCTTTGGGACAGGGCCGCAAACACTGAAGCTTTCTTT. The chain has TRBV29-1 and TRBJ1-1; 9 nucleotides agree with TRBD1. The V gene end was trimmed by 0 bases and the J gene end by 2 bases; junction bases not matched to a gene: 10. The CDR3 spans 17 residues. Germline assignment: CDR1 SQVTM and CDR2 ANQGSEA.

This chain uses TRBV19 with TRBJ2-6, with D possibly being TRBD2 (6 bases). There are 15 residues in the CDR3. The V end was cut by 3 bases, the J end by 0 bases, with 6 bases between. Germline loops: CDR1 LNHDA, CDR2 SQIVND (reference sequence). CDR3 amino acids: CASSIGGSGANVLTF. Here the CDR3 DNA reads TGTGCCAGTAGTATCGGGGGCTCTGGGGCCAACGTCCTGACTTTC.

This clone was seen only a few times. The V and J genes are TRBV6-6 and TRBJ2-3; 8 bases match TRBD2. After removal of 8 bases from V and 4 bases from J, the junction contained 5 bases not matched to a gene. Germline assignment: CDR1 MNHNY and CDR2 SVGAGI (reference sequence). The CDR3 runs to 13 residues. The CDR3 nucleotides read TGTGCCAGCGCCCGGGAGGGAGCAGATACGCAGTATTTT. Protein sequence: CASAREGADTQYF.

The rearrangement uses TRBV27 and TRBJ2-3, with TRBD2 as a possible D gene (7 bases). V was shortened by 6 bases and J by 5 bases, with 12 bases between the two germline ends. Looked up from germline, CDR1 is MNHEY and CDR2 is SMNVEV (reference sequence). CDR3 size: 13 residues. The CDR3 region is CASSQRGGDTQYF. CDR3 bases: TGTGCCAGCAGCCAAAGGGGGGGAGATACGCAGTATTTT.

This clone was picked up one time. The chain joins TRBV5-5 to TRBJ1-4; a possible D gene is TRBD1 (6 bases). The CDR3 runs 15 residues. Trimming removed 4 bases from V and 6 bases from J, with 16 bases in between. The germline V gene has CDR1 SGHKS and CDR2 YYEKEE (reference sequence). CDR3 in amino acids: CASSTVGGRDEKLFF. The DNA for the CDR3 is TGTGCCAGCAGCACGGTGGGGGGCCGGGATGAAAAACTGTTTTTT.

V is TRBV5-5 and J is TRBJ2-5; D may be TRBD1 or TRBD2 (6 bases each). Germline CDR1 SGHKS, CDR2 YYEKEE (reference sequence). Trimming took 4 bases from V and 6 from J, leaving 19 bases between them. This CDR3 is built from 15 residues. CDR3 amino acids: CASSRGGQGKKTQYF. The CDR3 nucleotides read TGTGCCAGCAGCCGTGGGGGGCAGGGTAAGAAGACCCAGTACTTC.

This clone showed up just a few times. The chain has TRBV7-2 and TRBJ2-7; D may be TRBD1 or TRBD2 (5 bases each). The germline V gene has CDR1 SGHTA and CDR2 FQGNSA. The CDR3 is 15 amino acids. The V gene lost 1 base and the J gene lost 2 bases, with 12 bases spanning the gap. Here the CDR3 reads CASSLGKGPTYEQYF. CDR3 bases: TGTGCCAGCAGCTTAGGGAAGGGACCCACCTACGAGCAGTACTTC. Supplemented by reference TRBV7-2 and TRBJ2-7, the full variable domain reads GAGVSQSPSNKVTEKGKDVELRCDPISGHTALYWYRQSLGQGLEFLIYFQGNSAPDKSGLPSDRFSAERTGGSVSTLTIQRTQQEDSAVYLCASSLGKGPTYEQYFGPGTRLTVT.

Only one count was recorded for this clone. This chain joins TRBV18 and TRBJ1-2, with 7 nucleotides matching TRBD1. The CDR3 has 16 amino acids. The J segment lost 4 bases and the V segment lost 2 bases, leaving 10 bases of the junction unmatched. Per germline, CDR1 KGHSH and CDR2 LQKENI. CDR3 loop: CASSPKALKGAYGYTF. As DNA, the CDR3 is TGTGCCAGCTCACCAAAGGCGTTGAAGGGGGCCTATGGCTACACCTTC.

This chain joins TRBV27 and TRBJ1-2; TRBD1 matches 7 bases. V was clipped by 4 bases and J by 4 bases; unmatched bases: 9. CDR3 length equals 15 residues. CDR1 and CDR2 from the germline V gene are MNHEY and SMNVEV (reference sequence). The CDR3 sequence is CASSSLYRDSYGYTF. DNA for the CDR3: TGTGCCAGCAGTTCACTATACCGGGACAGCTATGGCTACACCTTC.